This TCR beta chain was captured in a study of cytotoxic CD8 clonotypes in ibrutinib-treated CLL. Targeted sequencing depth ranged from 1 in 200,000 to 1 in 1 million T cells. Produced via immunoSEQ multiplex PCR; TCRdb's table is partial and in-frame only. The table has about 68,000 clones, about 64% seen once. V was pared by 5 bases and J by 7 bases, with 15 bases between. The germline V gene has CDR1 SGHTA and CDR2 FQGNSA. The CDR3 runs to 15 residues. The sequencing here drew on PBMCs, taken after 12 months of ibrutinib treatment. The receptor's source is a human donor with chronic lymphocytic leukemia. The gene calls are TRBV7-2 and TRBJ1-6; D ambiguous. The DNA for the CDR3 is TGTGCCAGCAGCCCGATCCGGGAGCCAAATTCACCCCTCCACTTT. It translates to CASSPIREPNSPLHF.